These T cell receptor beta chains were read from a single sample in a study of CD4 T cells in relation to SARS-CoV-2 and coronaviruses. No antigens are known for them. TCRdb keeps only in-frame clones here, not all; method: immunoSEQ multiplex PCR. The profile shows over 10,000 clones, around four fifths of them singletons. The sample consisted of CD4+ T cells from PBMCs, cultured in vitro. Receptors originate from a human donor in good health. Both conserved end residues are part of each CDR3. Fields, in order: clone size, J gene, CDR3 length, D gene, V gene, CDR3 DNA, CDR3 protein. A D gene is named only where the DNA matches it firmly. Size values are once, few and many counts, or a class for expanded clones, and some rows have none.

few TRBJ1-2 13 . TRBV29-1 TGCAGCGTTGCGACACAGGGTACCTATGGCTACACCTTC CSVATQGTYGYTF
few TRBJ1-1 14 . TRBV19 TGTGCCAGTACCAGGGACGGGAGTGACACTGAAGCTTTCTTT CASTRDGSDTEAFF
. TRBJ2-1 16 . TRBV18 TGTGCCAGCTCACCACCAGGGGATAGATCCTACAATGAGCAGTTCTTC CASSPPGDRSYNEQFF
. TRBJ1-2 16 TRBD1 TRBV19 TGTGCCAGTAGTAGTGAAGGGACAGGAATACGTTATGGCTACACCTTC CASSSEGTGIRYGYTF
. TRBJ2-7 17 TRBD1 TRBV7-9 TGTGCCAGCAGCTTAGCCGGACAGGGGGGCCTCCTTAACGAGCAGTACTTC CASSLAGQGGLLNEQYF
few TRBJ2-3 16 TRBD2 TRBV9 TGTGCCAGCAGCGTCGGGACTAGCTATAGCACAGATACGCAGTATTTT CASSVGTSYSTDTQYF
few TRBJ2-7 14 . TRBV30 TGTGCCTGGTCGAGGGGGACTGCTACCTACGAGCAGTACTTC CAWSRGTATYEQYF
. TRBJ1-2 15 TRBD1 TRBV6-6 TGTGCCAGCAGTACCGGGGACAGGAGGGGCTATGGCTACACCTTC CASSTGDRRGYGYTF
. TRBJ1-5 13 TRBD1 TRBV10-1 TGCGCCAGCACCGGACAGGGGGCCCAGCCCCAGCATTTT CASTGQGAQPQHF
. TRBJ1-3 13 . TRBV10-3 TGTGCCATCATTGCCGGGACAGGAAACACCATATATTTT CAIIAGTGNTIYF
. TRBJ2-7 11 TRBD2 TRBV6-5 TGTGCCAGCGGCGGGAGATACGAGCAGTACTTC CASGGRYEQYF
. TRBJ1-1 14 . TRBV5-1 TGCGCCAGCAGCTTTGGAGGGGCTTGGACTGAAGCTTTCTTT CASSFGGAWTEAFF
. TRBJ1-1 14 . TRBV6-6 TGTGCCAGCAGAGGGCCAGGGCGAAACACTGAAGCTTTCTTT CASRGPGRNTEAFF
. TRBJ2-2 13 . TRBV12-3/TRBV12-4 TGTGCCAGCAGTTTATCTTACGGGGTAGAGCTGTTTTTT CASSLSYGVELFF
. TRBJ1-2 13 . TRBV6-2/TRBV6-3 TGTGCCAGCAGTTACAGTTCTAACTATGGCTACACCTTC CASSYSSNYGYTF
. TRBJ1-4 13 TRBD1 TRBV12-3/TRBV12-4 TGTGCCAGCAGACTGGGACAGGAGGGAAGACTGTTTTTT CASRLGQEGRLFF
. TRBJ2-6 17 TRBD2 TRBV7-6 TGTGCCAGCAGCAAAACTAGCGGGAGCTCTGGGGCCAACGTCCTGACTTTC CASSKTSGSSGANVLTF
. TRBJ2-3 16 TRBD2 TRBV5-1 TGCGCCAGCAGCTCGTGGCCGGCTAGCGGGGAAAATACGCAGTATTTT CASSSWPASGENTQYF
. TRBJ1-1 16 TRBD1 TRBV5-6 TGTGCCAGCAGCCAAGGACAGGGGGTTGGGAACACTGAAGCTTTCTTT CASSQGQGVGNTEAFF
. TRBJ2-7 12 . TRBV29-1 TGCAGCGTTGAAGATGGGGGCTACGAGCAGTACTTC CSVEDGGYEQYF
few TRBJ1-6 14 TRBD1 TRBV11-2 TGTGCCAGCAGCTCCGGGACAGACGATTCACCCCTCCACTTT CASSSGTDDSPLHF
few TRBJ2-7 14 TRBD2 TRBV7-9 TGTGCCAGCAGTCCTAGCGGGAGTACCTACGAGCAGTACTTC CASSPSGSTYEQYF
. TRBJ2-3 16 . TRBV18 TGTGCCAGCTCACCAGGAGCGCCCCGTTTTAGTAATACGCAGTATTTT CASSPGAPRFSNTQYF
few TRBJ1-1 13 . TRBV7-9 TGTGCCAGCAGCGGAGGGGGTTTGACTGAAGCTTTCTTT CASSGGGLTEAFF
. TRBJ1-2 15 . TRBV21-1 TGTGCCAGCATGCTTAGACAGGCGTTTTACTATGGCTACACCTTC CASMLRQAFYYGYTF
. TRBJ2-3 15 . TRBV7-6 TGTGCCAGCAGCCCAAGCCGAGCGAGCACAGATACGCAGTATTTT CASSPSRASTDTQYF
. TRBJ1-2 14 . TRBV10-2 TGCGCCAGCAGTGCTTGGGGGGAGGGCTATGGCTACACCTTC CASSAWGEGYGYTF
once TRBJ1-6 13 TRBD1 TRBV5-1 TGCGCCAGCAGGTCGGACAGGAATTCACCCCTCCACTTT CASRSDRNSPLHF
. TRBJ2-1 14 TRBD1 TRBV5-1 TGCGCCAGCACACCGGGACAGGGGGCGTCCGAGCAGTTCTTC CASTPGQGASEQFF
. TRBJ2-7 16 . TRBV18 TGTGCCAGCTCACCACCGCCAGCGGAGAGCTCCTACGAGCAGTACTTC CASSPPPAESSYEQYF
. TRBJ1-3 14 . TRBV6-5 TGTGCCACCTACTGGGGGGGTTCGGGAGGCACCATATATTTT CATYWGGSGGTIYF
. TRBJ2-7 13 TRBD1 TRBV5-4 TGTGCCAGCAGCTCTGACAGGGCCTACGAGCAGTACTTC CASSSDRAYEQYF
. TRBJ1-4 15 . TRBV27 TGTGCCAGCAGTCTCAAGGCCGCAACTAATGAAAAACTGTTTTTT CASSLKAATNEKLFF
. TRBJ2-4 15 TRBD2 TRBV4-2 TGTGCCAGCAGCCGATTAGGGAGGGACGGGGACATTCAGTACTTC CASSRLGRDGDIQYF
once TRBJ1-4 17 . TRBV28 TGTGCCAGCAGTCCTGCCACGACAATGGGGGAAAATGAAAAACTGTTTTTT CASSPATTMGENEKLFF
. TRBJ2-1 16 TRBD2 TRBV5-6 TGTGCCAGCAGCTTGGAAGGGCTAGCGGGAGGCACTGAGCAGTTCTTC CASSLEGLAGGTEQFF
. TRBJ2-3 18 TRBD1 TRBV4-2 TGTGCCAGCAGCCAAGCCGGCCCCGGGACAGGGAGGATCGATACGCAGTATTTT CASSQAGPGTGRIDTQYF
. TRBJ1-3 12 . TRBV6-5 TGTGCCAGCAGTTCCCAGGGAAACACCATATATTTT CASSSQGNTIYF
. TRBJ2-1 15 . TRBV6-1 TGTGCCAGCAGTGATAAGACGGAGAGCTACAATGAGCAGTTCTTC CASSDKTESYNEQFF
. TRBJ2-5 16 TRBD2 TRBV10-2 TGCGCCAGCAGAGCTCGACTAGCGGGGGGTGGGGAGACCCAGTACTTC CASRARLAGGGETQYF
. TRBJ1-1 13 . TRBV12-3/TRBV12-4 TGTGCCAGCAGTTCACCGGGGCCCACTGAAGCTTTCTTT CASSSPGPTEAFF
few TRBJ2-2 16 . TRBV5-5 TGTGCCAGCAGCCCGGTCCCGGGGGCGAACACCGGGGAGCTGTTTTTT CASSPVPGANTGELFF
once TRBJ2-3 17 . TRBV3-1/TRBV3-2 TGTGCCAGCGCCCCCGGGGGACGGGGCGTACTCACAGATACGCAGTATTTT CASAPGGRGVLTDTQYF
. TRBJ2-7 13 TRBD1 TRBV29-1 TGCAGCGTTGCGACAGGGGGCGCGGGGGAGCAGTACTTC CSVATGGAGEQYF
. TRBJ2-2 16 TRBD2 TRBV5-4 TGTGCCAGCAGCGCGGCGACTAGCGGGGGATTCGGGGAGCTGTTTTTT CASSAATSGGFGELFF
. TRBJ2-1 15 . TRBV7-3 TGTGCCAGCAGCTTTATAGCGTCTATCTACAATGAGCAGTTCTTC CASSFIASIYNEQFF
. TRBJ1-2 12 . TRBV12-3/TRBV12-4 TGTGCCAGCAGTCCGCAGGGTGTCGGCTACACCTTC CASSPQGVGYTF
. TRBJ1-2 15 . TRBV4-3 TGCGCCAGCAGCCAGACAGGATTGGTCAACTATGGCTACACCTTC CASSQTGLVNYGYTF
few TRBJ2-2 18 . TRBV4-2 TGTGCCAGCAGCCAAGAGCCCAGACGTAGTGGGGGAGGTGGGGAGCTGTTTTTT CASSQEPRRSGGGGELFF
. TRBJ1-2 12 . TRBV7-2 TGTGCCAGCAGCTTAGGGGGCTATGGCTACACCTTC CASSLGGYGYTF
. TRBJ1-6 16 TRBD1 TRBV4-2 TGTGCCAGCAGCCAAGCCGAGGGGACAGATAATTCACCCCTCCACTTT CASSQAEGTDNSPLHF
. TRBJ1-1 14 . TRBV19 TGTGCCAGTCAGGTAGGGGGAGACAGGACTGAAGCTTTCTTT CASQVGGDRTEAFF
. TRBJ2-3 16 TRBD2 TRBV10-1 TGCGCCAGCTCGACCTCCGGGACTAGCAGCACAGATACGCAGTATTTT CASSTSGTSSTDTQYF
few TRBJ2-7 14 . TRBV4-1 TGCGCCAGCAGCCCTCGAGACAGGATCTACGAGCAGTACTTC CASSPRDRIYEQYF
. TRBJ1-5 14 . TRBV7-9 TGTGCCAGCAGCTTCACTGGGCTCGATCAGCCCCAGCATTTT CASSFTGLDQPQHF
once TRBJ2-6 14 . TRBV3-1/TRBV3-2 TGTGCCAGCAGCCAAGGTTACGTGGGCAACGTCCTGACTTTC CASSQGYVGNVLTF
. TRBJ1-2 17 . TRBV11-2 TGTGCCAGCAGCTTAGGTGTAGGGGGGGGTGCTAACTATGGCTACACCTTC CASSLGVGGGANYGYTF
. TRBJ1-2 13 . TRBV5-6 TGTGCCAGCAGCTTGCCAAGGGGCCATGGCTACACCTTC CASSLPRGHGYTF
. TRBJ2-3 15 . TRBV5-8 TGTGCCAGCAGCCCCCCTTTAGGGGCTAGAGATACGCAGTATTTT CASSPPLGARDTQYF